Shown below are 11 T cell receptor beta chains from a single sample sequenced in a study of blood T cell repertoires in COVID-19 (dated by TCRdb to the early 2020s). Receptors were amplified or captured by the immunoSEQ multiplex PCR assay. TCRdb obtained this table from immuneACCESS and retained in-frame rearrangements with V and J assigned. These tables miss some clones; where compared with another copy, unresolved V genes account for less than half of the shortfall, and the remainder is unexplained. This sample lists around 55,000 clones; almost 90% were detected once. Of the sample, under 8.5% falls within the top ten clones. Sequencing was done on a sample of peripheral blood. The source is a man in his sixties with active COVID-19.

V is TRBV10-1 and J is TRBJ2-1, with D perhaps matching TRBD2 (5 bases). Germline lookup yields CDR1 WNHNN and CDR2 SYGVQD (reference sequence). The CDR3 runs 14 residues. V dropped 3 bases and J dropped 3 bases, with 9 bases sitting between them. The CDR3 spells CASSEGLIYNEQFF. The CDR3 bases are TGCGCCAGCAGTGAAGGACTGATCTACAATGAGCAGTTCTTC.

Here the CDR3 DNA reads TGTGCCAGCAGCTTAGTTTGGGGGCTCGATGGCTACACCTTC. This gives the protein CASSLVWGLDGYTF. The V and J genes are TRBV11-2 and TRBJ1-2, with D tentatively TRBD1 (6 bases). The germline CDR1 and CDR2 sequences are SGHAT and FQNNGV. CDR3 size: 14 residues. Trimming removed 1 base at V and 6 bases at J, with 12 bases between.

This chain connects TRBV7-7 to TRBJ2-1, with 14 bases aligning to TRBD2. The CDR3 has 15 amino acids. Trimming at V came to 3 bases and at J to 5 bases, leaving 0 bases not matched to a gene. The germline CDR1 and CDR2 sequences are SSHAT and FNYEAQ (reference sequence). CDR3 DNA sequence: TGTGCCAGCAGCTTGGGACTAGCGGGGGACAATGAGCAGTTCTTC. Protein sequence: CASSLGLAGDNEQFF.

The V and J genes are TRBV6-5 and TRBJ2-3, with D possibly TRBD2 on 5 matching bases. From germline, CDR1 is MNHEY and CDR2 SVGAGI. The CDR3 consists of 13 residues. V dropped 7 bases and J dropped 5 bases, with 13 bases sitting between them. Written as DNA, the CDR3 is TGTGCCAGCACGGGGAGCCGCGGAGATACGCAGTATTTT. It yields the protein CASTGSRGDTQYF.

V usage is TRBV9 and J usage is TRBJ2-3; 10 bases line up with TRBD2. J was trimmed by 0 bases and V by 3 bases; bases with no gene match: 7. The germline gives CDR1 SGDLS, CDR2 YYNGEE. This CDR3 comprises 17 residues. The CDR3 region is CASSAWTSGSSTDTQYF. DNA of the CDR3: TGTGCCAGCAGCGCCTGGACTAGCGGCAGTAGCACAGATACGCAGTATTTT.

V gene TRBV19 combines with J gene TRBJ2-3, with D possibly TRBD2 on 6 matching bases. With 5 bases removed from V and 0 bases from J, the gap between germline ends came to 18 bases. The CDR3 covers 17 residues. Looked up from germline, CDR1 is LNHDA and CDR2 is SQIVND (reference sequence). The chain's CDR3 is CASSASLAGSSTDTQYF. CDR3 nucleotide sequence: TGTGCCAGTAGTGCTTCCTTAGCCGGGAGCAGCACAGATACGCAGTATTTT.

By share, this clone counts as medium-sized. V is TRBV15 and J is TRBJ1-5; 10 bases map to TRBD1. The CDR3 has 16 residues. Trimming removed 7 bases from V and 7 bases from J; junction bases left unmatched: 13. Germline V gene data show CDR1 as LNHNV and CDR2 as YYDKDF (reference sequence). The CDR3 is CATTLSGTGDGQPQHF. Here the CDR3 DNA reads TGTGCCACCACCCTCTCCGGGACAGGGGACGGGCAGCCCCAGCATTTT.

The chain couples TRBV19 to TRBJ2-2; 9 bases align to TRBD2. The CDR3 is 15 residues long. The ends lost 7 bases at V and 2 bases at J; junction bases unmatched: 5. Germline CDR1 is LNHDA and CDR2 is SQIVND (reference sequence). For the CDR3, the DNA is TGTGCCAGTATAGGCGGGAGGGTAAACACCGGGGAGCTGTTTTTT. It is translated as CASIGGRVNTGELFF.

The chain links TRBV11-3 to TRBJ2-7, with D tentatively TRBD1 (6 bases). Trimming stripped 11 bases from V and 3 bases from J, with 23 bases between. There are 15 residues in the CDR3. Per germline, CDR1 SGHNT and CDR2 YENEEA. The CDR3 DNA reads TGTGCCGGATTCCCGCCTTCGCACAGGGACTACGAGCAGTACTTC. This translates into CAGFPPSHRDYEQYF.

J is TRBJ2-7 and V is TRBV28; the match to TRBD2 covers 11 bases. The V gene end was trimmed by 6 bases and the J gene end by 5 bases; junction bases not matched to a gene: 9. Germline assignment: CDR1 MDHEN and CDR2 SYDVKM. This CDR3 region has 15 residues. DNA of the CDR3: TGTGCCAGCAGCCCTTCGACTAGCGGGAAGGACGAGCAGTACTTC. The encoded protein is CASSPSTSGKDEQYF.

This sequence joins TRBV19 and TRBJ1-5, with D tentatively TRBD1 (5 bases). The CDR3 totals 14 residues. V was trimmed by 5 bases and J by 2 bases, leaving 10 bases between them. Germline V gene lookup returns CDR1 LNHDA and CDR2 SQIVND (reference sequence). CDR3 bases: TGTGCCAGTAGTCCCCAGGGCGGCAATCAGCCCCAGCATTTT. This gives the protein CASSPQGGNQPQHF. The full variable domain, its missing parts supplied by reference TRBV19 and TRBJ1-5, is DGGITQSPKYLFRKEGQNVTLSCEQNLNHDAMYWYRQDPGQGLRLIYYSQIVNDFQKGDIAEGYSVSREKKESFPLTVTSAQKNPTAFYLCASSPQGGNQPQHFGDGTRLSIL.